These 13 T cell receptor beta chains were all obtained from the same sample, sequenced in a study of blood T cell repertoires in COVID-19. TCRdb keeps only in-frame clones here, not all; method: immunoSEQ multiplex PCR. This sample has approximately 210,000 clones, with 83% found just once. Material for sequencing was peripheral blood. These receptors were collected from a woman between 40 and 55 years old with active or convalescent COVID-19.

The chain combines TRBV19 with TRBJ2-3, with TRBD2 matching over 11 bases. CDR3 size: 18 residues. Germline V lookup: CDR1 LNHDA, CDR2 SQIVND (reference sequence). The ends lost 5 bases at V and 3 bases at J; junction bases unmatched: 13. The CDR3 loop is CASSDSGRATVTTDTQYF. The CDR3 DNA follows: TGTGCCAGTAGTGATAGCGGGAGGGCCACGGTGACAACAGATACGCAGTATTTT.

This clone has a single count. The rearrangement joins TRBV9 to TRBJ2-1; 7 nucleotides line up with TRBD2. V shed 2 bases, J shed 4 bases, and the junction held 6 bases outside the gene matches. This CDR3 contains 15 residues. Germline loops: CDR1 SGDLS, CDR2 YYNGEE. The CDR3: CASSVVAGAYNEQFF. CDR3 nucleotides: TGTGCCAGCAGCGTCGTGGCGGGAGCTTACAATGAGCAGTTCTTC.

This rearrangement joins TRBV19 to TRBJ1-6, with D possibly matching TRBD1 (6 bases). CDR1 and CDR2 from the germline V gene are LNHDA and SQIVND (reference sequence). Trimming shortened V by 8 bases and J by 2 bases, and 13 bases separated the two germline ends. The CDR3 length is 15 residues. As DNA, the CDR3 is TGTGCCAGTTGCCTAGGGGGAACCTATAATTCACCCCTCCACTTT. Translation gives CASCLGGTYNSPLHF.

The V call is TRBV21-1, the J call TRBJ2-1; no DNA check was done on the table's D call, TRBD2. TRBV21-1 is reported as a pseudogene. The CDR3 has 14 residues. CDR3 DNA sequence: TGTGCCAGGGGAGAAAGGACGCCCGACAATGAGCAGTTCTTC. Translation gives CARGERTPDNEQFF.

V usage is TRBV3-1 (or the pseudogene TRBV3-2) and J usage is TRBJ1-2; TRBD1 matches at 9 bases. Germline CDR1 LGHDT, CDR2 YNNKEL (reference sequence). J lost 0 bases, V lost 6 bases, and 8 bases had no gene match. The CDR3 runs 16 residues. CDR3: CASRVTGGRANYGYTF. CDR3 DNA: TGTGCCAGCAGGGTGACAGGGGGAAGAGCTAACTATGGCTACACCTTC.

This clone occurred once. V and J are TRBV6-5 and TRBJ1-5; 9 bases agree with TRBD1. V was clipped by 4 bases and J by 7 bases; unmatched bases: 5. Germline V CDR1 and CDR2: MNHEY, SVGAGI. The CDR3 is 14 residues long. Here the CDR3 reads CASSSRDREQPQHF. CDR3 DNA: TGTGCCAGCAGTTCCCGGGACAGGGAACAGCCCCAGCATTTT.

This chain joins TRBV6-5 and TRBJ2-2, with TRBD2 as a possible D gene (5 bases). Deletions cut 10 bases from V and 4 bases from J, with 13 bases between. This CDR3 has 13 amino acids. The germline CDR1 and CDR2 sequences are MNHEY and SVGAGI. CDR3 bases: TGTGCCACCCACACTAGGGCCACCGGGGAGCTGTTTTTT. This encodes CATHTRATGELFF.

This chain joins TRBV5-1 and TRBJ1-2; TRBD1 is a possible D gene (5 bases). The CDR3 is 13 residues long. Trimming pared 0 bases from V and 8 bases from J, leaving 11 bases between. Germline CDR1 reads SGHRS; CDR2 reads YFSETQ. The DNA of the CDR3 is TGCGCCAGCAGCTTGGGGGGCACCTGGGGCTACACCTTC. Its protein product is CASSLGGTWGYTF.

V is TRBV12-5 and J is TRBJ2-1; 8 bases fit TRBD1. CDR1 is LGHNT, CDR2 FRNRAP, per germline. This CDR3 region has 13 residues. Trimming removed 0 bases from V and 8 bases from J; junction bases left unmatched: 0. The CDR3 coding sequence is TGTGCTAGTGGTTTGGTACAGGGGGATGAGCAGTTCTTC. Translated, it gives CASGLVQGDEQFF.

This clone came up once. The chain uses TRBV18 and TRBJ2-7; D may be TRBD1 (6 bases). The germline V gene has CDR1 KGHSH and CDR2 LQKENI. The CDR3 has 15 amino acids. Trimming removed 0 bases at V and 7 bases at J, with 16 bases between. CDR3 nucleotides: TGTGCCAGCTCACCACCAACAGGGACATTTGGGGAGCAGTACTTC. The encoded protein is CASSPPTGTFGEQYF. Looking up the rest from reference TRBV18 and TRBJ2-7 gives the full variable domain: NAGVMQNPRHLVRRRGQEARLRCSPMKGHSHVYWYRQLPEEGLKFMVYLQKENIIDESGMPKERFSAEFPKEGPSILRIQQVVRGDSAAYFCASSPPTGTFGEQYFGPGTRLTVT.

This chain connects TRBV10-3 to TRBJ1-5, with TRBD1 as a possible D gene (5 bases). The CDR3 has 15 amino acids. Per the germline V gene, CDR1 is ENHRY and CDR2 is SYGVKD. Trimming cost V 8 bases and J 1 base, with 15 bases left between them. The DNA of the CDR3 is TGTGCCATCCGAGGGCAGGAGGGGAGCAATCAGCCCCAGCATTTT. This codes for CAIRGQEGSNQPQHF.

The DNA for the CDR3 is TGTGCCAGCAGCCAAGTAACGAGCAATTCACCCCTCCACTTT. Protein product: CASSQVTSNSPLHF. V usage is TRBV14 and J usage is TRBJ1-6; D is ambiguous. The germline V gene encodes CDR1 SGHDN and CDR2 FVKESK. The CDR3 runs 14 residues. Trimming pared 1 base from V and 7 bases from J, leaving 8 bases between.

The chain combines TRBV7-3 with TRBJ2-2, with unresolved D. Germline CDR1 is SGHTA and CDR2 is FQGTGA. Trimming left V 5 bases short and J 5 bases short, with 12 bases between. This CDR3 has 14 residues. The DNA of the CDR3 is TGTGCCAGCAGCCATAACGAGAGAACCGGGGAGCTGTTTTTT. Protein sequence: CASSHNERTGELFF.